This note documents a single T cell receptor beta chain sequence. Its antigen is unknown. The sample's time point: pre-sensitization, week 0. The sample's treatment: therapeutic diphenylcyclopropenone sensitization with weekly scalp DPC. This entry comes from a study of human T cells and chemical hapten exposure. General study results and limits: A positive correlation with patch test score was found for PT1 expanded TCR counts. No alteration of TCRs above 1 in 1000 frequency was seen with DPC sensitization.

The CDR3 length is 13 residues. V lost 0 bases, J lost 12 bases, and 15 bases lay in between. Germline CDR1 and CDR2: SGHVS and FQNEAQ. Unique molecular identifiers were affixed to discrete cDNA molecules within the library. TCRdb re-analysed the RACE reads in MiXCR, keeping a single row per CDR3 protein. The sample shows around 260,000 distinct CDR3 sequences, approximately 8.6% of them seen only once. This chain joins TRBV7-8 and TRBJ2-7; tentative D call: TRBD1 (6 bases). This clonotype was obtained from a woman aged 40 to 49 with alopecia areata. Some clones in this sample may be carry-over from other donors' samples. The input for sequencing was whole blood, taken in connection with sensitization to the hapten diphenylcyclopropenone (DPC). The CDR3 region is CASSLARTQGWYF. Written as DNA, the CDR3 is TGTGCCAGCAGCTTAGCGAGGACACAGGGTTGGTACTTC.